Sequencing of this T cell receptor (beta chain) was carried out in a study of Graves' ophthalmopathy and Graves' hyperthyroidism. Study overall: Calling hyperthyroidism stable required that no ophthalmopathy show up within 18 months of follow-up.

RNA transcripts were the source from which TCR beta CDR3 regions were amplified. A first-round RT-PCR used HTBI primers, followed by a second-round multiplex PCR. TCRdb passed the multiplex PCR reads through MiXCR, listing each CDR3 protein once. The table records over a million distinct CDR3 sequences, roughly 35% of them present only once. New diagnoses, under 2 months' duration, and ages 18 to 65 characterized the hyperthyroidism patients. The diagnosis combined clinical symptoms, thyroxine, TRAb, thyroid ultrasound and orbital computed tomography scans. Sequencing was performed on peripheral blood or thyroid tissue (not recorded which). This TCR was sampled from an adult man with Graves' hyperthyroidism.

CDR3 nucleotide sequence: TGCAGCGTTTGGGGACAGGGAACCGGGGAGCTGTTTTTT. It encodes CSVWGQGTGELFF. The chain is built from TRBV29-1 and TRBJ2-2; 9 bases fit TRBD1. CDR3 length: 13 amino acids. CDR1 SQVTM and CDR2 ANQGSEA come from the germline V gene. Trimming cost V 5 bases and J 5 bases; bases outside gene matches: 3.